This TCR beta chain comes out of a study of cytomegalovirus exposure and HLA in healthy donors. PCR was performed using 60 Vbeta and 13 Jbeta primers. The table came from immunoSEQ multiplex PCR; TCRdb's copy has only in-frame clones and leaves some out. The profile covers about 160,000 clones, with less than 85% appearing a single time and 1% taken by the ten largest. Broader study findings: The authors later linked a missense DCLRE1C variant to TCR beta V- and J-gene trimming. The HLA-A and HLA-B alleles of most subjects were reportedly predicted accurately from TCR beta sequences. CMV serostatus stood as the only immune exposure information on hand.

Note on this clone: Its antigen is unidentified.

J gave up 2 bases and V 1 base, and 6 bases lay outside the gene matches. From germline, CDR1 is MDHEN and CDR2 SYDVKM. This CDR3 has 18 residues. The specimen sequenced was PBMCs. This chain connects TRBV28 to TRBJ2-3, with 13 bases fitting TRBD2. The TCR originated in a boy aged 2-9 years in good health and CMV-seronegative. CDR3 region: CASSLLGTSGTNTDTQYF. Here the CDR3 DNA reads TGTGCCAGCAGTTTATTGGGGACTAGCGGGACGAACACAGATACGCAGTATTTT.